This T cell receptor (beta chain) stems from a study of blood T cell repertoires in COVID-19. The table came from immunoSEQ multiplex PCR; TCRdb's copy has only in-frame clones and leaves some out. The sample consists of some 310,000 clones, roughly 91% of them appearing once. With V trimmed by 0 bases and J by 0 bases, 13 bases remained unmatched. Germline V lookup: CDR1 MNHEY, CDR2 SVGEGT. The CDR3 is 20 amino acids. The clonotype was recovered from a man aged 45-65 years with active or convalescent COVID-19. The sequenced sample was peripheral blood. The rearrangement uses TRBV6-2 or TRBV6-3 and TRBJ1-1; 10 bases are shared with TRBD1. The CDR3 reads CASSYSQAHPGQGMNTEAFF. CDR3 DNA sequence: TGTGCCAGCAGTTACTCCCAGGCACATCCGGGACAGGGGATGAACACTGAAGCTTTCTTT.